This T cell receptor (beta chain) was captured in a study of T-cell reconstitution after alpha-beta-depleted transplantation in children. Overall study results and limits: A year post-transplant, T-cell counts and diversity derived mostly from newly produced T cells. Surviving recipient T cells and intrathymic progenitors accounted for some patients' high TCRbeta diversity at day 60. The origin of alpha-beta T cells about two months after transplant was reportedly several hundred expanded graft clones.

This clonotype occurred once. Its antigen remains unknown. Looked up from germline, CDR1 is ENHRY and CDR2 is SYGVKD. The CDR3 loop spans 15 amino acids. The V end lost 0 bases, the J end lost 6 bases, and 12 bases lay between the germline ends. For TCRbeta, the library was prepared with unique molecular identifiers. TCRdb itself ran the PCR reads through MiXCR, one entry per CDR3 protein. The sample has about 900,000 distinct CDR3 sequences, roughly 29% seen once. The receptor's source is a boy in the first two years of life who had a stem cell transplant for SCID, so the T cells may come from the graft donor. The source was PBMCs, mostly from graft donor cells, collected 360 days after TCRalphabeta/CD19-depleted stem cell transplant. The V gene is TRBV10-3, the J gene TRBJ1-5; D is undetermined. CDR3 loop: CAISESPGSAQPQHF. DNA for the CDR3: TGTGCCATCAGTGAGTCTCCGGGGTCCGCTCAGCCCCAGCATTTT.